The TCR beta chain described here comes from a study of cytomegalovirus exposure and HLA in healthy donors. Trimming removed 1 base from V and 4 bases from J; junction bases left unmatched: 10. Germline-derived CDR1 and CDR2 are SGHVS and FNYEAQ. The length of the CDR3 is 18 residues. PCR employed 60 Vbeta and 13 Jbeta primers. The data were produced by immunoSEQ multiplex PCR, yet TCRdb's version contains in-frame clones alone and is incomplete. The sample comprises roughly 93,000 clones, around 77% of which are singletons, and over 0.5% rests with the top ten. Likely unrecorded immune exposures existed in these nominally healthy donors. Whole-study findings and limits: In vitro work confirmed that a few CMV-associated chains recognize CMV antigens. Equally common other TCR beta chains were less clonally expanded than HLA-associated ones, a later analysis found. Presence/absence results assume similar sequencing depth per donor, which may not hold.

In this sample, this clone turned up once. Its target is not known. Sequencing was carried out using PBMCs. This clonotype originated in a young man in good health and CMV-seronegative. The chain couples TRBV7-6 to TRBJ2-2; TRBD2 agrees at 9 bases. CDR3 sequence reads: CASSLGATSGRATGELFF. CDR3 DNA sequence: TGTGCCAGCAGCTTAGGGGCGACTAGCGGCCGGGCCACCGGGGAGCTGTTTTTT.